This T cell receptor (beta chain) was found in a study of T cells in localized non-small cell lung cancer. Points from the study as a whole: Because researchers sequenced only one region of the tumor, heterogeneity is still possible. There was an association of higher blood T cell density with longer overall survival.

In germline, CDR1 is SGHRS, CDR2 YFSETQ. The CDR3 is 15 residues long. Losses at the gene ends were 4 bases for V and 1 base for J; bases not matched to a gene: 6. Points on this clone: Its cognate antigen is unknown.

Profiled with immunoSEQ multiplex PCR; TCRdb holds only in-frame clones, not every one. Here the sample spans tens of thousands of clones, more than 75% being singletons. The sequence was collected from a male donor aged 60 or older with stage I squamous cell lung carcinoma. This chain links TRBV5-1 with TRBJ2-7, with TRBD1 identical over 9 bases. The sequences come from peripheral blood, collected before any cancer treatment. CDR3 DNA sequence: TGCGCCAGCAGCATTGCCGGGACAGGGTCCTACGAGCAGTACTTC. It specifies CASSIAGTGSYEQYF. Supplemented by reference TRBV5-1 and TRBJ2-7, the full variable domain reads KAGVTQTPRYLIKTRGQQVTLSCSPISGHRSVSWYQQTPGQGLQFLFEYFSETQRNKGNFPGRFSGRQFSNSRSEMNVSTLELGDSALYLCASSIAGTGSYEQYFGPGTRLTVT.